This TCR beta chain came from a study of T cell responses to AZD1222 COVID-19 vaccine. Assay: immunoSEQ multiplex PCR; the TCRdb copy retains only in-frame clones and omits some. This repertoire shows 100,000 or so clones, more than 70% found once; its top ten account for around 1.5%. There are 11 residues in the CDR3. V lost 10 bases, J lost 1 base, and 7 bases lay in between. Germline-derived CDR1 and CDR2 are LNHDA and SQIVND (reference sequence). Study outcomes and limitations: Repertoires were sampled only after the peak T cell response. Most donors were white British, females outnumbered males, and clonal diversity was possibly underestimated.

In this sample, this clone turned up once. Its antigen is unidentified. The sequenced sample was peripheral blood, obtained on day 0 of AZD1222 vaccination. The sequence derives from an adult in good health. The chain couples TRBV19 to TRBJ1-1; unclear D gene. This CDR3 reads CATTRNTEAFF. The CDR3 DNA is TGTGCCACTACAAGGAACACTGAAGCTTTCTTT.